A selection of T cell receptor beta chains follows, all from one sample in a study of cytomegalovirus exposure and HLA in healthy donors. Clones were sequenced by immunoSEQ multiplex PCR, and TCRdb holds only the in-frame ones, with some missing. The sample consists of about 130,000 clones, about 64% of them appearing once. Source material: PBMCs. These receptors were taken from a woman aged 40 to 50 in good health and CMV-seronegative. Both conserved end residues are part of each CDR3. D genes are given only for firm matches. Rows give clone size only sometimes, using once, few, many, or a class for an expanded clone.

clone_size d_call j_call v_call cdr3_aa cdr3_nt
- - TRBJ2-4 TRBV30 CAWRASGRTLSKNIQYF TGTGCCTGGAGAGCCTCTGGGAGGACGTTATCCAAAAACATTCAGTACTTC
once - TRBJ1-2 TRBV27 CASSTGPRGGYTF TGTGCCAGCAGTACCGGTCCCCGGGGGGGCTACACCTTC
- - TRBJ1-1 TRBV4-3 CASSRGTAEAFF TGCGCCAGCAGCCGTGGGACTGCCGAAGCTTTCTTT
- TRBD1 TRBJ2-7 TRBV7-8 CASSLGNRGLGQYF TGTGCCAGCAGCTTAGGCAACAGGGGGCTGGGGCAGTACTTC
once - TRBJ2-3 TRBV21-1 CASRNRGGSPSSTDTQYF TGTGCCAGCAGGAACCGCGGAGGTAGCCCCTCTAGCACAGATACGCAGTATTTT
- TRBD1 TRBJ1-4 TRBV30 CAFDRGRTTNEKLFF TGTGCCTTCGACAGGGGGCGCACAACTAATGAAAAACTGTTTTTT
few - TRBJ1-5 TRBV10-3 CAISESSPNGQPQHF TGTGCCATCAGTGAGTCTTCACCTAACGGTCAGCCCCAGCATTTT
- - TRBJ1-5 TRBV6-1 CASSRPGALNQPQHF TGTGCCAGCAGTAGACCAGGGGCCCTTAATCAGCCCCAGCATTTT
- TRBD1 TRBJ2-7 TRBV5-6 CASTRMDRGSYEQYF TGTGCCAGCACCCGAATGGACAGGGGATCCTACGAGCAGTACTTC
- - TRBJ1-2 TRBV28 CASSAGRSNYGYTF TGTGCCAGCAGCGCGGGACGGAGTAACTATGGCTACACCTTC
few - TRBJ1-2 TRBV19 CASSIYTGDRGYTF TGTGCCAGTAGTATTTATACGGGAGACCGCGGCTACACCTTC
- TRBD1 TRBJ2-1 TRBV4-1 CASSPDRAYNEQFF TGCGCCAGCAGCCCGGACAGGGCATACAATGAGCAGTTCTTC
- TRBD1 TRBJ1-3 TRBV5-1 CASSTGQASTGNTIYF TGCGCCAGCAGCACGGGACAGGCTTCGACTGGAAACACCATATATTTT
- - TRBJ1-1 TRBV9 CASSQGGNTEAFF TGTGCCAGCAGCCAAGGGGGGAACACTGAAGCTTTCTTT
few - TRBJ1-1 TRBV7-9 CASGRQINTEAFF TGTGCCAGCGGACGACAGATCAACACTGAAGCTTTCTTT
- TRBD2 TRBJ2-5 TRBV4-1 CASSHPGAGGPGETQYF TGCGCCAGCAGCCACCCCGGGGCGGGGGGGCCGGGAGAGACCCAGTACTTC
- - TRBJ2-1 TRBV7-3 CASSSSGGTANEQFF TGTGCCAGCAGTTCCTCTGGGGGGACTGCCAATGAGCAGTTCTTC
- TRBD1 TRBJ1-5 TRBV2 CASSDSGGFYSNQPQHF TGTGCCAGCAGTGATTCAGGGGGGTTTTATAGCAATCAGCCCCAGCATTTT
- - TRBJ2-5 TRBV12-5 CALPRQLKTQYF TGTGCTCTCCCTCGACAGTTAAAGACCCAGTACTTC
- TRBD1 TRBJ2-5 TRBV7-6 CASSLVGWTGGKETQYF TGTGCCAGCAGCTTAGTAGGTTGGACAGGGGGCAAAGAGACCCAGTACTTC
- - TRBJ1-1 TRBV27 CASRFRGNTEAFF TGTGCCAGCAGGTTCCGGGGGAACACTGAAGCTTTCTTT
- TRBD2 TRBJ2-1 TRBV7-3 CASSWERAGGNEQFF TGTGCCAGCAGCTGGGAGAGAGCGGGGGGCAATGAGCAGTTCTTC
- - TRBJ1-1 TRBV5-4 CASSFGNTEAFF TGTGCCAGCAGCTTCGGGAATACTGAAGCTTTCTTT
- TRBD2 TRBJ2-1 TRBV7-8 CASSQGEGLAGGPYNEQFF TGTGCCAGCAGCCAGGGAGAAGGACTAGCGGGGGGACCGTACAATGAGCAGTTCTTC
- - TRBJ1-6 TRBV5-6 CASSPQGSAYNSPLHF TGTGCCAGCAGCCCGCAGGGGAGCGCCTATAATTCACCCCTCCACTTT
- - TRBJ1-2 TRBV30 CAWRGTTGNVGYTF TGTGCCTGGAGGGGAACCACGGGAAATGTTGGCTACACCTTC
- TRBD1 TRBJ1-2 TRBV29-1 CSVEQPGQGNYGYTF TGCAGCGTTGAACAACCGGGACAGGGAAACTATGGCTACACCTTC
- TRBD1 TRBJ2-3 TRBV5-6 CASSLWGQGTDTQYF TGTGCCAGCAGCTTATGGGGACAGGGAACAGATACGCAGTATTTT
- - TRBJ1-2 TRBV21-1 CASSKAHEQRGYTF TGTGCCAGCAGCAAAGCGCACGAGCAGAGGGGCTACACCTTC
- - TRBJ1-5 TRBV2 CASRLLQDQPQHF TGTGCCAGCAGGCTGCTACAGGATCAGCCCCAGCATTTT
few TRBD1 TRBJ1-1 TRBV12-5 CASGLPDRGRLPFF TGTGCTAGTGGTTTGCCGGACAGGGGGCGCTTGCCTTTCTTT
- TRBD1 TRBJ2-7 TRBV7-3 CASSVDRASSYEQYF TGTGCCAGCAGCGTCGACAGGGCCAGCTCCTACGAGCAGTACTTC
- - TRBJ1-1 TRBV13 CASSGTGRNTEAFF TGTGCCAGCAGTGGTACAGGGAGGAACACTGAAGCTTTCTTT
- - TRBJ2-6 TRBV5-1 CASSNDLGQIHSGANVLTF TGCGCCAGCAGCAACGATCTGGGGCAAATTCACTCTGGGGCCAACGTCCTGACTTTC
- TRBD1 TRBJ1-2 TRBV29-1 CSVEEQGSYGYTF TGCAGCGTTGAAGAACAGGGGAGCTATGGCTACACCTTC
- - TRBJ1-5 TRBV10-3 CAISEGGGRVDQPQHF TGTGCCATCAGTGAAGGGGGGGGCCGCGTTGATCAGCCCCAGCATTTT
few TRBD1 TRBJ2-7 TRBV5-1 CASSSDRALYEQYF TGCGCCAGCAGCTCGGACAGGGCCCTCTACGAGCAGTACTTC
- - TRBJ1-5 TRBV7-9 CASSLGERPQHF TGTGCCAGCAGCTTAGGAGAACGGCCCCAGCATTTT
- - TRBJ1-5 TRBV5-8 CASSFRSPGQPQHF TGTGCCAGCAGCTTCAGGTCTCCTGGGCAGCCCCAGCATTTT
- - TRBJ2-7 TRBV9 CASSPRTASYEQYF TGTGCCAGCAGCCCCCGGACAGCCTCCTACGAGCAGTACTTC